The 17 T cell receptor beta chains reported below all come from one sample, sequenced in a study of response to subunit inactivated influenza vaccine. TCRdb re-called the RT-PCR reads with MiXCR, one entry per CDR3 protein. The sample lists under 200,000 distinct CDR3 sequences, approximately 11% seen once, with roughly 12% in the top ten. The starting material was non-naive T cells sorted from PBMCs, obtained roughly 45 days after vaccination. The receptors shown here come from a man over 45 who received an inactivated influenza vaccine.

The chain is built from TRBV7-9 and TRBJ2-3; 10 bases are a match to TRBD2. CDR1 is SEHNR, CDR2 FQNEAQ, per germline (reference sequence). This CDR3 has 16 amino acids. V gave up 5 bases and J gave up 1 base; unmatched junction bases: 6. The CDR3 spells CASSPIAGGRTDTQYF. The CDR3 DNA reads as TGTGCCAGCAGCCCAATAGCGGGGGGCCGCACAGATACGCAGTATTTT.

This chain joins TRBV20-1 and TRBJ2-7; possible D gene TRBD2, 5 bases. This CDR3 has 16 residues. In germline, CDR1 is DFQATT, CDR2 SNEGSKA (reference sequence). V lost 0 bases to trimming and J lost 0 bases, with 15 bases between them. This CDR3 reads CSARDGSAGSSYEQYF. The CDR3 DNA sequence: TGCAGTGCTAGAGATGGGAGTGCCGGATCCTCCTACGAGCAGTACTTC.

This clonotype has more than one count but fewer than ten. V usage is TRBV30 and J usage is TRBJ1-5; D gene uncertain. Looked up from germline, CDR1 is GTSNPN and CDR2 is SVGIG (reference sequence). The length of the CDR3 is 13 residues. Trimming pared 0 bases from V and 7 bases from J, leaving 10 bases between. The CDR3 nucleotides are TGTGCCTGGAGTGTTCCCGGGGAGCAGCCCCAGCATTTT. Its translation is CAWSVPGEQPQHF.

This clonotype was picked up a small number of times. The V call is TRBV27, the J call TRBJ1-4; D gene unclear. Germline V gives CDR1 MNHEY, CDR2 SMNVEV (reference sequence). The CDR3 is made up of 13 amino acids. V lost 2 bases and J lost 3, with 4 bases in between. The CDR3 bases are TGTGCCAGCAGTTTAATCCCTAATGAAAAACTGTTTTTT. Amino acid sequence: CASSLIPNEKLFF. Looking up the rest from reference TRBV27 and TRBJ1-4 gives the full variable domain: EAQVTQNPRYLITVTGKKLTVTCSQNMNHEYMSWYRQDPGLGLRQIYYSMNVEVTDKGDVPEGYKVSRKEKRNFPLILESPSPNQTSLYFCASSLIPNEKLFFGSGTQLSVL.

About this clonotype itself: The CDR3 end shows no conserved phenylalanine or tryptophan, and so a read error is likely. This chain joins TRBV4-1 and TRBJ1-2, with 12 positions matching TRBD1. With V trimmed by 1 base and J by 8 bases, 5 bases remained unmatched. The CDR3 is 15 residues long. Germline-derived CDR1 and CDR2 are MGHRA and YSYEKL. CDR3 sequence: CASSQGGQGAIGYTC. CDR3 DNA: TGCGCCAGCAGCCAAGGGGGACAGGGGGCGATAGGCTACACCTGC.

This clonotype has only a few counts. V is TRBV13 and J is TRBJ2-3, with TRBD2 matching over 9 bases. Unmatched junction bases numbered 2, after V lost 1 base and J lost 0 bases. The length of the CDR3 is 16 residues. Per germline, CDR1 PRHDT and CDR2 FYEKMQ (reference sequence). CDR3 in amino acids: CASSLEREDSTDTQYF. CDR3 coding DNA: TGTGCCAGCAGCTTAGAGCGGGAGGACAGCACAGATACGCAGTATTTT.

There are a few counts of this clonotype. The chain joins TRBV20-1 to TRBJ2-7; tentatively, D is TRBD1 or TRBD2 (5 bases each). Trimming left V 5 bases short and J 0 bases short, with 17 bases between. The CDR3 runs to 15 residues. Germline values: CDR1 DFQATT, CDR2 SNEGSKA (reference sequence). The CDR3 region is CSAQPGRTNSYEQYF. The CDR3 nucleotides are TGCAGTGCTCAACCGGGACGGACGAACTCCTACGAGCAGTACTTC.

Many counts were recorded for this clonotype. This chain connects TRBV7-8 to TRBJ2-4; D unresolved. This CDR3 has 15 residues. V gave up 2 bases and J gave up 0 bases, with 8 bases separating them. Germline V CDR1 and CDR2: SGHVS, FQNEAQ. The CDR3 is CASSLTAVAKNIQYF. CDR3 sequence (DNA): TGTGCCAGCAGCTTAACGGCGGTAGCCAAAAACATTCAGTACTTC.

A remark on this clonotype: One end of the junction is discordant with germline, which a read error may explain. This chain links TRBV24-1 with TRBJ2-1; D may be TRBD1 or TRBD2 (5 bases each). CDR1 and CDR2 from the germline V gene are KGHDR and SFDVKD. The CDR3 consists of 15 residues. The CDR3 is CATSDGTSSYSEQFF. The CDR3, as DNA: TGTGCCACCAGTGATGGGACGAGCTCCTACAGTGAGCAGTTCTTC.

The CDR3: CASTGRSYNSPLHF. CDR3 DNA: TGTGCCAGCACGGGGCGCTCCTATAATTCACCCCTCCACTTT. V gene TRBV6-1 combines with J gene TRBJ1-6; D is perhaps TRBD1 (5 bases). Trimming took 7 bases from V and 0 from J, leaving 7 bases between them. The CDR3 spans 14 residues. The germline V gene encodes CDR1 MNHNS and CDR2 SASEGT.

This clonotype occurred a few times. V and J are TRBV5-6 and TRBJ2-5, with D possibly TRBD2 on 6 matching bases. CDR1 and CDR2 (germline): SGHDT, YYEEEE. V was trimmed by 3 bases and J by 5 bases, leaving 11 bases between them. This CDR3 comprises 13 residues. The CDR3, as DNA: TGTGCCAGCAGCTCGCGGGATCGGGAGACCCAGTACTTC. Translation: CASSSRDRETQYF.

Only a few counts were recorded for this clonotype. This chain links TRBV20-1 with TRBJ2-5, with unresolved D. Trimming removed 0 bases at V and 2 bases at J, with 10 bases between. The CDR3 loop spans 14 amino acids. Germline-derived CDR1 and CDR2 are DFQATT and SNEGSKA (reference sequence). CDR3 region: CSARDFVGQETQYF. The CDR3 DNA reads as TGCAGTGCTAGAGATTTTGTTGGTCAAGAGACCCAGTACTTC.

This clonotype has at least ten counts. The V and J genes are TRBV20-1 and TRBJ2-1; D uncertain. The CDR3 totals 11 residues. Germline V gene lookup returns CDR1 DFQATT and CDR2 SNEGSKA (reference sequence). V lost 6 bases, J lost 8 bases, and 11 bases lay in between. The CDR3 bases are TGCAGTGCAACGAGGACGTATGAGCAGTTCTTC. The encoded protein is CSATRTYEQFF.

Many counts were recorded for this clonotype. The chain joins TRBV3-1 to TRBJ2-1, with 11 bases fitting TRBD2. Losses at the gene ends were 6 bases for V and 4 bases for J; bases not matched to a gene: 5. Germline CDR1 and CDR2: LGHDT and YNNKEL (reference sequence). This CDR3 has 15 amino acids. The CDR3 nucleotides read TGTGCCAGCAGTCCTATAGCGGGGGGGTACAATGAGCAGTTCTTC. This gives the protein CASSPIAGGYNEQFF.

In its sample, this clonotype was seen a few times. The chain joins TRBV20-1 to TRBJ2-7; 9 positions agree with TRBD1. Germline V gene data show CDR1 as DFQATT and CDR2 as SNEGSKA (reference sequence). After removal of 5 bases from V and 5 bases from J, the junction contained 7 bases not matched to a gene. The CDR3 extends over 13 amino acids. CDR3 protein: CSAEPQGANEQYF. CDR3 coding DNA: TGCAGTGCTGAACCACAGGGGGCGAACGAGCAGTACTTC.

CDR3 nucleotide sequence: TGCAAGCGCCGGGCGCGGGACAAGACCTACGAGCAGTACTTC. This gives the protein CKRRARDKTYEQYF. The chain joins TRBV29-1 to TRBJ2-7, with D perhaps matching TRBD1 or TRBD2 (6 bases each). The CDR3 is made up of 14 amino acids. Germline loops: CDR1 SQVTM, CDR2 ANQGSEA.

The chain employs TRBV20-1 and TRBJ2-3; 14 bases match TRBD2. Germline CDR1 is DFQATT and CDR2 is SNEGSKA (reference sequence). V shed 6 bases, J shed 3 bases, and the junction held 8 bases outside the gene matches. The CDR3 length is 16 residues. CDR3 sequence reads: CSAPRGTSGSTDTQYF. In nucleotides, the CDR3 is TGCAGTGCCCCAAGGGGGACTAGCGGGAGTACAGATACGCAGTATTTT.